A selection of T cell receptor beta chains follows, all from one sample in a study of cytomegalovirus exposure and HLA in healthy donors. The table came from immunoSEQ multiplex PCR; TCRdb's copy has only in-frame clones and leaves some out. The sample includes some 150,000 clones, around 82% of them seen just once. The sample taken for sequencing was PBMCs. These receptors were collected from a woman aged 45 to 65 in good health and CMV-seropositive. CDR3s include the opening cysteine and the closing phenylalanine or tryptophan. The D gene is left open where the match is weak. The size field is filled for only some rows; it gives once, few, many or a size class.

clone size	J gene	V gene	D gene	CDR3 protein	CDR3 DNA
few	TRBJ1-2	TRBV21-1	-	CASRGGNYGYTF	TGTGCCAGCCGGGGGGGAAACTATGGCTACACCTTC
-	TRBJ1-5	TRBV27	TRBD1	CASSATGGFYQPQHF	TGTGCCAGCAGTGCGACAGGGGGCTTCTATCAGCCCCAGCATTTT
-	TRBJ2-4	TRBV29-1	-	CSVEDGGGKNIQYF	TGCAGCGTTGAAGATGGAGGTGGGAAAAACATTCAGTACTTC
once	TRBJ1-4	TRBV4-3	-	CASSQEAGREKLFF	TGCGCCAGCAGCCAAGAGGCAGGTCGTGAAAAACTGTTTTTT
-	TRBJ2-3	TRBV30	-	CAWTSGGLTDTQYF	TGTGCCTGGACGAGTGGGGGCCTCACAGATACGCAGTATTTT
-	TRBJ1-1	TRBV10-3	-	CASSLAFTENTEAFF	TGTGCCTCCTCCCTGGCCTTTACAGAGAACACTGAAGCTTTCTTT
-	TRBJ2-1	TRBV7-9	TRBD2	CASSLTAGVYNEQFF	TGTGCCAGCAGCTTAACAGCGGGGGTTTACAATGAGCAGTTCTTC
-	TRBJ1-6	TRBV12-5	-	CASGPLGGNSPLHF	TGTGCTAGTGGCCCCCTGGGGGGGAATTCACCCCTCCACTTT
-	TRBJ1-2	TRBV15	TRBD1	CATSREVKGARWHGYTF	TGTGCCACCAGCAGAGAGGTTAAGGGGGCGCGATGGCATGGCTACACCTTC
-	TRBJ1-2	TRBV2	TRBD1	CASSEETGAYGYTF	TGTGCCAGCAGCGAAGAAACAGGGGCCTATGGCTACACCTTC
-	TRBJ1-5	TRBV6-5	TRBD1	CASSRGTGSNQPQHF	TGTGCCAGCAGTAGGGGGACAGGGAGCAATCAGCCCCAGCATTTT
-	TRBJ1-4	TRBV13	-	CASSWGRTGNEKLFF	TGTGCCAGCAGCTGGGGGCGGACCGGTAATGAAAAACTGTTTTTT
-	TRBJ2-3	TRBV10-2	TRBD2	CATKAGALDTQYF	TGCGCCACCAAAGCGGGGGCTCTGGATACGCAGTATTTT
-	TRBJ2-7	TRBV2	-	CASRLTEYEQYF	TGTGCCAGCAGACTTACAGAGTACGAGCAGTACTTC
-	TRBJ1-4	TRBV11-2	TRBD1	CASSTQTGTGSEKLFF	TGTGCCAGCAGCACCCAGACCGGGACAGGGTCCGAAAAACTGTTTTTT
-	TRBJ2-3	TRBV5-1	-	CASSSNPGSTDTQYF	TGCGCCAGCAGCTCAAACCCGGGGAGCACAGATACGCAGTATTTT
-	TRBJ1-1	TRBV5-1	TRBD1	CASSLAGGSPEAFF	TGCGCCAGCAGCTTGGCAGGGGGGTCGCCTGAAGCTTTCTTT
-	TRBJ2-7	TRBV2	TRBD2	CAPREGGAYEQYF	TGTGCCCCCCGGGAGGGGGGGGCCTACGAGCAGTACTTC
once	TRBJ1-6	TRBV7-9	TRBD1	CASSLDGQARSPLHF	TGTGCCAGCAGCTTAGACGGACAGGCGAGATCACCCCTCCACTTT
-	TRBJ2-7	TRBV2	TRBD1	CASRTRTGAYEQYF	TGTGCCAGCAGAACTAGGACAGGGGCCTACGAGCAGTACTTC
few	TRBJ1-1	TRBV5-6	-	CASSLLPDTEAFF	TGTGCCAGCAGCTTGTTACCGGACACTGAAGCTTTCTTT
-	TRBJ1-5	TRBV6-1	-	CASSEAQYNQPQHF	TGTGCCAGCAGTGAAGCTCAGTATAATCAGCCCCAGCATTTT
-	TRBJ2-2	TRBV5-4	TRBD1	CASSRPGQGTGELFF	TGTGCCAGCAGCCGACCGGGACAGGGTACCGGGGAGCTGTTTTTT
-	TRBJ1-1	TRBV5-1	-	CASSLAPGNTEAFF	TGCGCCAGCAGCTTGGCCCCGGGGAACACTGAAGCTTTCTTT